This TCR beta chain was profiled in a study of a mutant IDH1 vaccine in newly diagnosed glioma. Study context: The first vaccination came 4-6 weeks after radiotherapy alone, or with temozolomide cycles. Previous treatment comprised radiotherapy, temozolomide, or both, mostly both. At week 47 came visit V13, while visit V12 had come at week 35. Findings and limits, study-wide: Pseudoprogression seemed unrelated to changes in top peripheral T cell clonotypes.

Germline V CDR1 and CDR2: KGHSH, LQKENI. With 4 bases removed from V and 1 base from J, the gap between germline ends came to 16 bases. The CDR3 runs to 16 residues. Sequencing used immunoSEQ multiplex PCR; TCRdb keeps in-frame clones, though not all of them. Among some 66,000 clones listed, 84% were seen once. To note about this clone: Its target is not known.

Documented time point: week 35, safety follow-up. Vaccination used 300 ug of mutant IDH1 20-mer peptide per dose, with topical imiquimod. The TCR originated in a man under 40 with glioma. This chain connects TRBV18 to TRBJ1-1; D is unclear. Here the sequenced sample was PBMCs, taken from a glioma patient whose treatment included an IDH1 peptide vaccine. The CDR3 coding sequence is TGTGCCAGCTCACGGTTTGAGTGGAAGAAGAACACTGAAGCTTTCTTT. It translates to CASSRFEWKKNTEAFF.